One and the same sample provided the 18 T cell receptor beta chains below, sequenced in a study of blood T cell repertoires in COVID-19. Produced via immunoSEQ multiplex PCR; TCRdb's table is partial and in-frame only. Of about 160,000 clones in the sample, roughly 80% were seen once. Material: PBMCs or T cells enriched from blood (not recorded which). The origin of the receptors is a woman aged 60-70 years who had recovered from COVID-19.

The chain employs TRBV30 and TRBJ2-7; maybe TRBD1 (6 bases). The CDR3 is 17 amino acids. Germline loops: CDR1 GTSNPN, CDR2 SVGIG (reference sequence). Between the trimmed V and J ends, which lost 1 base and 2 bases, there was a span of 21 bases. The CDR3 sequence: CAWSGAGAGAAAYEQYF. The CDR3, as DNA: TGTGCCTGGAGTGGGGCAGGGGCGGGCGCGGCGGCCTACGAGCAGTACTTC.

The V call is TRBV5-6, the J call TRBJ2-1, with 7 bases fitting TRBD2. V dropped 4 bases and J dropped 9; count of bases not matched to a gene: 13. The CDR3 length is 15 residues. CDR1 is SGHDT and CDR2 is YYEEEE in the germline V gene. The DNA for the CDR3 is TGTGCCAGCAGCAGACAAAGCGGGGCCCTTGGTGAGCAGTTCTTC. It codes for CASSRQSGALGEQFF.

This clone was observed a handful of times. The CDR3, as DNA: TGCGCCAGCAGGACCGGGACAGGGGTCTCACCCCTCCACTTT. This sequence encodes CASRTGTGVSPLHF. The rearrangement links TRBV5-1 to TRBJ1-6; 10 nucleotides line up with TRBD1. V was pared by 5 bases and J by 10 bases, with 6 bases of the junction left unmatched. Looked up from germline, CDR1 is SGHRS and CDR2 is YFSETQ. The CDR3 contains 14 residues.

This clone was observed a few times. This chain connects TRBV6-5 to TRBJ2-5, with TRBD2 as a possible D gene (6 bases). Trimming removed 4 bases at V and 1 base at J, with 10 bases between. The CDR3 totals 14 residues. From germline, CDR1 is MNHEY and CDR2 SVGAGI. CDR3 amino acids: CASSSERVQETQYF. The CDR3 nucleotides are TGTGCCAGCAGTTCCGAGCGGGTCCAAGAGACCCAGTACTTC.

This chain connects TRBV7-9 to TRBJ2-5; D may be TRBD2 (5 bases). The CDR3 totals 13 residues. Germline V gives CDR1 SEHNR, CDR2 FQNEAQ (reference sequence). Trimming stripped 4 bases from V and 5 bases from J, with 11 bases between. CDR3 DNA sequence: TGTGCCAGCAGCTCCTCGGGATGGGAGACCCAGTACTTC. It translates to CASSSSGWETQYF.

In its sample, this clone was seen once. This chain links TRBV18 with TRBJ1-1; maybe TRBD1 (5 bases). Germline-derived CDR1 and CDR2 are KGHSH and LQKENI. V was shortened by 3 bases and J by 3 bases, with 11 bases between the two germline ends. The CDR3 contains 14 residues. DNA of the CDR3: TGTGCCAGCTCACCGGGGAGGGGAGACACTGAAGCTTTCTTT. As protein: CASSPGRGDTEAFF.

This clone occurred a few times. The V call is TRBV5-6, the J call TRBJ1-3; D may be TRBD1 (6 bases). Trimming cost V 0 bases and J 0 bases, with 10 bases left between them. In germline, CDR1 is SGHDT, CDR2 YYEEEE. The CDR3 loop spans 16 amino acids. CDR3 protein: CASSLGGTTSGNTIYF. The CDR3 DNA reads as TGTGCCAGCAGCTTGGGGGGGACAACCTCTGGAAACACCATATATTTT.

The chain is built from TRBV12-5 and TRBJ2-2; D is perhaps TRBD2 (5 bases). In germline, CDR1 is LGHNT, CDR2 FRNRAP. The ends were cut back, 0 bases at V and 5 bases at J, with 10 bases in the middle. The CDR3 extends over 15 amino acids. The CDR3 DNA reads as TGTGCTAGTGGTTTGGTGGCCTCGGGAACCGGGGAGCTGTTTTTT. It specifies CASGLVASGTGELFF.

The CDR3 loop reads CASSPGREQYF. The CDR3 DNA is TGTGCCAGCAGCCCCGGTCGCGAGCAGTACTTC. This rearrangement joins TRBV12-3 or TRBV12-4 to TRBJ2-7; D is unclear. V lost 6 bases and J 6 bases, leaving 9 bases between the germline ends. The length of the CDR3 is 11 residues.

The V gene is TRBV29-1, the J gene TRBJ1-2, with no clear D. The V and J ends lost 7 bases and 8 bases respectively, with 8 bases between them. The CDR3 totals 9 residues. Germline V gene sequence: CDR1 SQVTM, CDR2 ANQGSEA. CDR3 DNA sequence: TGCAGCGCCGGAGGGGGCTACACCTTC. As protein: CSAGGGYTF.

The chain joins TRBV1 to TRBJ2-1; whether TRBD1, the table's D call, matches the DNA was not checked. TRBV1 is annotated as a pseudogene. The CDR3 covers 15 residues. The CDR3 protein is CTSSQGTGGYNEQFF. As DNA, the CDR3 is TGCACCAGCAGCCAAGGGACAGGGGGCTACAATGAGCAGTTCTTC.

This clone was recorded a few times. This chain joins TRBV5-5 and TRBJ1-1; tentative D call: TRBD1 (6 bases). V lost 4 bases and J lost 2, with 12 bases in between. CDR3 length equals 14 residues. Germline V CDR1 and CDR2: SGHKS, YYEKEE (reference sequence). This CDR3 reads CASSPTDSNTEAFF. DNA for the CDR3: TGTGCCAGCAGCCCGACGGACAGTAACACTGAAGCTTTCTTT. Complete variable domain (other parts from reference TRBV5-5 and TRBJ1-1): DAGVTQSPTHLIKTRGQQVTLRCSPISGHKSVSWYQQVLGQGPQFIFQYYEKEERGRGNFPDRFSARQFPNYSSELNVNALLLGDSALYLCASSPTDSNTEAFFGQGTRLTVV.

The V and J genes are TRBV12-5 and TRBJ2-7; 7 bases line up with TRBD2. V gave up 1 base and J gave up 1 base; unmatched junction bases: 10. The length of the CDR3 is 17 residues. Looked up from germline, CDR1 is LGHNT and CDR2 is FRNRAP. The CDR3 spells CASGLDTVGGTSYEQYF. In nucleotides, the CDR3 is TGTGCTAGTGGTTTGGACACGGTGGGGGGGACTTCCTACGAGCAGTACTTC. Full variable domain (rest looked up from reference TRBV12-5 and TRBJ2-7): DARVTQTPRHKVTEMGQEVTMRCQPILGHNTVFWYRQTMMQGLELLAYFRNRAPLDDSGMPKDRFSAEMPDATLATLKIQPSEPRDSAVYFCASGLDTVGGTSYEQYFGPGTRLTVT.

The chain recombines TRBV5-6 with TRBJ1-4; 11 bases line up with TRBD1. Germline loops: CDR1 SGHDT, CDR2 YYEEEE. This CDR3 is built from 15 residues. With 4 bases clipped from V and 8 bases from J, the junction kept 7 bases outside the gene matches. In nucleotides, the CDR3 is TGTGCCAGCAGCCGCCCGGACAGGGGGCGAGAAAAACTGTTTTTT. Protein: CASSRPDRGREKLFF.

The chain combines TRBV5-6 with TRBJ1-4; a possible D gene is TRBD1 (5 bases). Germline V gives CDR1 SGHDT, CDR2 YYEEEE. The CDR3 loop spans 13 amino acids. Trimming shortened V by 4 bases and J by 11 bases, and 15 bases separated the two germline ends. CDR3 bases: TGTGCCAGCAGCGGGGGGACGGCCGGCAAACTGTTTTTT. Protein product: CASSGGTAGKLFF.

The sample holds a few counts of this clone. The CDR3 sequence is CASSFSLTGSSGANVLTF. CDR3 nucleotide sequence: TGTGCCAGCAGCTTCTCCTTGACAGGAAGCTCTGGGGCCAACGTCCTGACTTTC. The chain is built from TRBV5-6 and TRBJ2-6, with D possibly TRBD1 on 6 matching bases. The germline V gene has CDR1 SGHDT and CDR2 YYEEEE. V lost 2 bases to trimming and J lost 0 bases, with 15 bases between them. The CDR3 covers 18 residues.

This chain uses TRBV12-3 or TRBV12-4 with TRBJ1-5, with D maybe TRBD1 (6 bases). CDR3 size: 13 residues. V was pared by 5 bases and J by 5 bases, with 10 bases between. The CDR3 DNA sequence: TGTGCCAGCAGTCCACAGGGTTATCAGCCCCAGCATTTT. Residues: CASSPQGYQPQHF.

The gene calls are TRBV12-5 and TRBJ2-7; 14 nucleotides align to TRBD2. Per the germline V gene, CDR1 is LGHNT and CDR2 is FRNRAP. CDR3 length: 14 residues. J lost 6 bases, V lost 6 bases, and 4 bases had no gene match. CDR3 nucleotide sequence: TGTGCTAGTGGACGACTAGCGGGGGGGCCCGAGCAGTACTTC. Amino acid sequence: CASGRLAGGPEQYF. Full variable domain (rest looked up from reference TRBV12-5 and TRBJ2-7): DARVTQTPRHKVTEMGQEVTMRCQPILGHNTVFWYRQTMMQGLELLAYFRNRAPLDDSGMPKDRFSAEMPDATLATLKIQPSEPRDSAVYFCASGRLAGGPEQYFGPGTRLTVT.